Presented here are 20 T cell receptor beta chains from one specimen sequenced in a study of blood T cell repertoires in COVID-19. Method: immunoSEQ multiplex PCR; TCRdb's copy keeps in-frame clones and lacks some. The sample includes around 240,000 clones, approximately 91% seen only once; the top ten take 0.95% to 1.5%. Sequencing was carried out using PBMCs or T cells enriched from blood (not recorded which). The receptor source for this set is a human donor in a cohort exposed to, infected with or recovered from COVID-19 (not recorded which). The donor label of this sample is uncertain.

The chain joins TRBV7-9 to TRBJ1-4, with unresolved D. This CDR3 is 13 amino acids long. Per the germline V gene, CDR1 is SEHNR and CDR2 is FQNEAQ (reference sequence). V dropped 2 bases and J dropped 4 bases, with 5 bases sitting between them. The CDR3 region has the DNA TGTGCCAGCAGCTTAAACGGTAATGAAAAACTGTTTTTT. The encoded protein is CASSLNGNEKLFF.

The chain links TRBV3-1 (or the pseudogene TRBV3-2) to TRBJ1-2; a weak D match, TRBD1 (5 bases). Trimming cost V 1 base and J 3 bases, with 9 bases left between them. The germline CDR1 and CDR2 sequences are LGHDT and YNNKEL (reference sequence). The CDR3 extends over 14 amino acids. The CDR3 region has the DNA TGTGCCAGCAGCCAAGCAGGGTTTGACTATGGCTACACCTTC. Amino acid sequence: CASSQAGFDYGYTF.

This sequence joins TRBV2 and TRBJ2-3; 8 bases map to TRBD2. CDR3 size: 16 residues. CDR1 and CDR2 (germline): SNHLY, FYNNEI. V lost 3 bases to trimming and J lost 6 bases; unmatched junction nucleotides: 11. The CDR3 sequence: CASSEWRGAGGDTQYF. The CDR3 nucleotides are TGTGCCAGCAGTGAGTGGCGGGGGGCAGGAGGGGATACGCAGTATTTT.

This rearrangement joins TRBV9 to TRBJ2-2; 7 bases map to TRBD2. This CDR3 region has 15 residues. Germline CDR1 and CDR2: SGDLS and YYNGEE. The V and J ends lost 4 bases and 5 bases, in that order; junction bases with no gene match: 8. CDR3 in DNA: TGTGCCAGCAGCCCTCGACGGGGGGAGACCGGGGAGCTGTTTTTT. Its translation: CASSPRRGETGELFF.

V and J are TRBV10-1 and TRBJ2-3, with D tentatively TRBD1 (6 bases). Germline V gives CDR1 WNHNN, CDR2 SYGVQD (reference sequence). V lost 9 bases to trimming and J lost 3 bases, with 16 bases between them. This CDR3 spans 14 amino acids. CDR3 region: CARERATGTDTQYF. For the CDR3, the DNA is TGCGCCAGAGAGAGGGCCACAGGGACAGATACGCAGTATTTT.

The gene calls are TRBV5-3 and TRBJ2-2; TRBD2 matches 12 bases. TRBV5-3 is filed as an ORF, its function uncertain. V shed 4 bases and J 0 bases; nucleotides not matched to a gene: 16. The CDR3 consists of 21 residues. CDR3 sequence reads: CARSHWTSGTNRHSNTGELFF. In DNA form, the CDR3 reads TGTGCCAGAAGCCATTGGACTAGCGGGACTAACCGACATTCGAACACCGGGGAGCTGTTTTTT.

This clone appeared a single time. J is TRBJ2-7 and V is TRBV7-9; D might be TRBD1 (6 bases). V was clipped by 4 bases and J by 0 bases, with 16 bases between them. Looked up from germline, CDR1 is SEHNR and CDR2 is FQNEAQ (reference sequence). CDR3 size: 16 residues. CDR3 loop: CASSSRDTTPSYEQYF. CDR3 nucleotides: TGTGCCAGCAGCTCCCGGGACACAACCCCCTCCTACGAGCAGTACTTC.

Turning to this clone: Mismatch with germline at one junction end may stem from a read error. The chain links TRBV27 to TRBJ2-5; D unresolved. The germline V gene encodes CDR1 MNHEY and CDR2 SMNVEV (reference sequence). The length of the CDR3 is 9 residues. The CDR3 loop is CARFENQYF. The CDR3 nucleotides read TGTGCCAGATTTGAGAACCAGTACTTC.

The table lists this clone with a count of one. V gene TRBV6-2 or TRBV6-3 combines with J gene TRBJ1-5; TRBD1 might be the D (5 bases). This CDR3 spans 15 amino acids. With 2 bases removed from V and 5 bases from J, the gap between germline ends came to 13 bases. Germline CDR1 and CDR2: MNHEY and SVGEGT. The CDR3 loop is CASSYNRFDDQPQHF. The CDR3 region has the DNA TGTGCCAGCAGTTACAACAGGTTCGACGATCAGCCCCAGCATTTT.

V usage is TRBV19 and J usage is TRBJ1-2; 10 bases line up with TRBD1. Per germline, CDR1 LNHDA and CDR2 SQIVND (reference sequence). The CDR3 totals 15 residues. The ends lost 5 bases at V and 3 bases at J; junction bases unmatched: 6. The CDR3 reads CASSVTGTGDYGYTF. The CDR3 nucleotides are TGTGCCAGTAGTGTAACCGGGACAGGGGACTATGGCTACACCTTC.

This chain joins TRBV19 and TRBJ2-1; 13 positions match TRBD2. There are 15 residues in the CDR3. V lost 4 bases, J lost 8 bases, and 5 bases stayed unmatched. Germline V CDR1 and CDR2: LNHDA, SQIVND (reference sequence). The CDR3 DNA reads as TGTGCCAGTAGTACGACTAGCGGGGGGTTTGATGAGCAGTTCTTC. This codes for CASSTTSGGFDEQFF. Together with reference TRBV19 and TRBJ2-1, the CDR3 gives the full variable domain: DGGITQSPKYLFRKEGQNVTLSCEQNLNHDAMYWYRQDPGQGLRLIYYSQIVNDFQKGDIAEGYSVSREKKESFPLTVTSAQKNPTAFYLCASSTTSGGFDEQFFGPGTRLTVL.

The rearrangement links TRBV5-1 to TRBJ2-7; 10 nucleotides align to TRBD2. This CDR3 comprises 15 residues. Germline assignment: CDR1 SGHRS and CDR2 YFSETQ. The junction had 6 bases not matched to a gene; V was cut back by 4 bases and J by 2 bases. The CDR3 bases are TGCGCCAGCAGCGTCTCTAGCGGGGGCACCTACGAGCAGTACTTC. Amino acid sequence: CASSVSSGGTYEQYF.

Here the CDR3 reads CASIGGEGQPQHF. The CDR3 nucleotides read TGTGCCAGCATCGGGGGAGAGGGTCAGCCCCAGCATTTT. The chain is built from TRBV2 and TRBJ1-5, with a possible D match to TRBD1 (5 bases). The CDR3 is 13 amino acids. Trimming took off 7 bases at V and 6 bases at J, with 13 bases between the two ends. Looked up from germline, CDR1 is SNHLY and CDR2 is FYNNEI.

This clone was seen just once. The V gene is TRBV5-5, the J gene TRBJ2-7; the D is unclear. The CDR3 totals 13 residues. V gave up 0 bases and J gave up 4 bases, with 8 bases separating them. Per the germline V gene, CDR1 is SGHKS and CDR2 is YYEKEE (reference sequence). The chain's CDR3 is CASSLVDTYEQYF. In DNA form, the CDR3 reads TGTGCCAGCAGCTTGGTCGACACTTACGAGCAGTACTTC.

The chain couples TRBV18 to TRBJ1-1; D is perhaps TRBD1 (5 bases). Germline V CDR1 and CDR2: KGHSH, LQKENI. The CDR3 runs 13 residues. V lost 3 bases, J lost 8 bases, and 13 bases lay in between. Here the CDR3 reads CASSPGTSREAFF. The DNA for the CDR3 is TGTGCCAGCTCACCCGGGACTAGCCGAGAAGCTTTCTTT.

V usage is TRBV11-1 and J usage is TRBJ2-3, with 10 bases matching TRBD2. The ends lost 1 base at V and 1 base at J; junction bases unmatched: 2. Germline V gene sequence: CDR1 SGHAT, CDR2 FQDESV (reference sequence). There are 16 residues in the CDR3. This chain's CDR3 is CASSLDSGGRTDTQYF. CDR3 coding DNA: TGTGCCAGCAGCTTAGATAGCGGGGGGCGCACAGATACGCAGTATTTT.

The chain combines TRBV5-1 with TRBJ2-7; TRBD1 agrees at 8 bases. CDR3 length: 16 residues. The V and J ends lost 0 bases and 1 base, in that order; junction bases with no gene match: 6. Looked up from germline, CDR1 is SGHRS and CDR2 is YFSETQ. The CDR3 nucleotides are TGCGCCAGCAGCTTGGGAGGGACAGGTGCTTCCTACGAGCAGTACTTC. Amino acid sequence: CASSLGGTGASYEQYF. The full variable domain, its missing parts supplied by reference TRBV5-1 and TRBJ2-7, is KAGVTQTPRYLIKTRGQQVTLSCSPISGHRSVSWYQQTPGQGLQFLFEYFSETQRNKGNFPGRFSGRQFSNSRSEMNVSTLELGDSALYLCASSLGGTGASYEQYFGPGTRLTVT.

This sequence joins TRBV30 and TRBJ1-3, with 10 bases identical to TRBD1. The CDR3 consists of 13 residues. Germline CDR1 and CDR2: GTSNPN and SVGIG (reference sequence). V lost 4 bases, J lost 8 bases, and 5 bases stayed unmatched. CDR3 in amino acids: CAWTLGTGDTIYF. In DNA form, the CDR3 reads TGTGCCTGGACCCTGGGGACAGGGGACACCATATATTTT.

This sequence joins TRBV9 and TRBJ1-2; no firm D call. This CDR3 has 12 residues. The germline V and J ends were trimmed by 0 bases and 9 bases, with 9 bases remaining between them. Germline values: CDR1 SGDLS, CDR2 YYNGEE. The CDR3 loop is CASSVVDISYTF. The CDR3 region has the DNA TGTGCCAGCAGCGTAGTCGACATAAGCTACACCTTC.

In its sample, this clone was seen once. The chain uses TRBV30 and TRBJ2-7, with 9 bases fitting TRBD1. The V segment lost 0 bases and the J segment 12 bases; nucleotides outside the gene matches: 6. The CDR3 loop spans 12 amino acids. Germline loops: CDR1 GTSNPN, CDR2 SVGIG (reference sequence). Here the CDR3 reads CAWSVKQGAWYF. For the CDR3, the DNA is TGTGCCTGGAGTGTTAAACAGGGGGCCTGGTACTTC.